Shown below are 27 T cell receptor beta chains from a single sample sequenced in a study of T cell responses to AZD1222 COVID-19 vaccine. Assay used: immunoSEQ multiplex PCR; TCRdb lists only in-frame clones, some missing. This table has around 130,000 clones, about nine tenths appearing once. The sample here was peripheral blood, taken 28 days after the second AZD1222 dose. The receptors were sampled from an adult who received the AZD1222 COVID-19 vaccine.

J is TRBJ1-4 and V is TRBV14; D is uncertain. The CDR3 has 14 residues. V was pared by 5 bases and J by 7 bases, with 14 bases between. Germline V CDR1 and CDR2: SGHDN, FVKESK. This CDR3 is CASSLLQRPEKLFF. CDR3 DNA sequence: TGTGCCAGCAGCTTACTACAGCGCCCTGAAAAACTGTTTTTT.

V gene TRBV4-3 combines with J gene TRBJ2-3; no firm D call. The CDR3 totals 17 residues. V was pared by 0 bases and J by 4 bases, with 17 bases between. Germline CDR1 LGHNA, CDR2 YSLEER. This chain's CDR3 is CASSQDLGSYGADTQYF. The CDR3, as DNA: TGCGCCAGCAGCCAAGATCTTGGTTCCTACGGCGCAGATACGCAGTATTTT.

This chain joins TRBV4-3 and TRBJ1-6; TRBD1 matches at 7 bases. V trimming: 0 bases; J trimming: 10 bases; junction bases outside the gene matches: 6. Germline CDR1 and CDR2: LGHNA and YSLEER. The CDR3 covers 15 residues. CDR3 region: CASSQDLGGRSPLHF. CDR3 DNA sequence: TGCGCCAGCAGCCAAGATCTAGGGGGCCGCTCACCCCTCCACTTT.

V gene TRBV19 combines with J gene TRBJ2-5; no reliable D call. CDR3 length: 11 amino acids. The V gene lost 6 bases and the J gene lost 5 bases, with 7 bases spanning the gap. The germline CDR1 and CDR2 sequences are LNHDA and SQIVND (reference sequence). The CDR3 bases are TGTGCCAGTAGCTACGACGAGACCCAGTACTTC. It specifies CASSYDETQYF.

The J gene is TRBJ1-1, the V gene TRBV4-1; the D is unclear. The germline V gene encodes CDR1 MGHRA and CDR2 YSYEKL. Trimming stripped 0 bases from V and 1 base from J, with 6 bases between. CDR3 size: 14 residues. CDR3 nucleotide sequence: TGCGCCAGCAGCCAAGATACTACGAACACTGAAGCTTTCTTT. Its protein is CASSQDTTNTEAFF.

The chain combines TRBV5-1 with TRBJ2-2; 7 nucleotides align to TRBD2. V lost 3 bases to trimming and J lost 0 bases; unmatched junction nucleotides: 2. The CDR3 is 15 amino acids. Germline V gives CDR1 SGHRS, CDR2 YFSETQ. The CDR3 is CASSSSGPNTGELFF. CDR3 bases: TGCGCCAGCAGCTCTAGCGGACCGAACACCGGGGAGCTGTTTTTT.

The rearrangement uses TRBV6-5 and TRBJ2-7; D remains ambiguous. In germline, CDR1 is MNHEY, CDR2 SVGAGI. The ends were cut back, 7 bases at V and 2 bases at J, with 15 bases in the middle. The CDR3 is made up of 14 amino acids. CDR3 coding DNA: TGTGCCAGCACGATAAGTCGGACCCCCTACGAGCAGTACTTC. Amino acid sequence: CASTISRTPYEQYF.

The chain employs TRBV30 and TRBJ1-2; no clear D gene. The V gene lost 4 bases and the J gene lost 5 bases, with 14 bases spanning the gap. The CDR3 length is 13 residues. The germline V gene has CDR1 GTSNPN and CDR2 SVGIG (reference sequence). DNA of the CDR3: TGTGCCTGGATCCCGGGGTTTGGGTATGGCTACACCTTC. Its protein product is CAWIPGFGYGYTF.

V usage is TRBV6-2 or TRBV6-3 and J usage is TRBJ1-5, with D hard to call. The CDR3 contains 13 residues. V was trimmed by 6 bases and J by 2 bases, leaving 8 bases between them. Germline assignment: CDR1 MNHEY and CDR2 SVGEGT. The DNA of the CDR3 is TGTGCCAGCAGCCCAATGGGCAATCAGCCCCAGCATTTT. It encodes CASSPMGNQPQHF.

This chain connects TRBV30 to TRBJ1-1; no reliable D call. V was shortened by 0 bases and J by 1 base, with 12 bases between the two germline ends. Germline CDR1 and CDR2: GTSNPN and SVGIG (reference sequence). CDR3 length: 15 residues. The CDR3 region is CAWSVPTISNTEAFF. The CDR3 region has the DNA TGTGCCTGGAGTGTCCCGACCATATCGAACACTGAAGCTTTCTTT.

This chain connects TRBV7-2 to TRBJ1-5; D remains ambiguous. The V gene lost 3 bases and the J gene lost 4 bases, with 4 bases spanning the gap. The germline gives CDR1 SGHTA, CDR2 FQGNSA. This CDR3 comprises 12 residues. The CDR3 sequence is CASSFLNQPQHF. The CDR3 coding sequence is TGTGCCAGCAGCTTCCTTAATCAGCCCCAGCATTTT. The variable domain in full, completed from reference TRBV7-2 and TRBJ1-5, reads GAGVSQSPSNKVTEKGKDVELRCDPISGHTALYWYRQSLGQGLEFLIYFQGNSAPDKSGLPSDRFSAERTGGSVSTLTIQRTQQEDSAVYLCASSFLNQPQHFGDGTRLSIL.

This clone appeared once. The gene calls are TRBV29-1 and TRBJ1-5; 7 nucleotides line up with TRBD1. The CDR3 is 14 residues long. Germline V gene sequence: CDR1 SQVTM, CDR2 ANQGSEA. J lost 0 bases, V lost 6 bases, and 5 bases had no gene match. In DNA, the CDR3 is TGCAGCGTGTTGGGGACAGATAGCAATCAGCCCCAGCATTTT. Protein product: CSVLGTDSNQPQHF.

The gene calls are TRBV5-8 and TRBJ1-1; no reliable D call. CDR1 SGHTS and CDR2 YDEGEE come from the germline V gene. The CDR3 totals 15 residues. Trimming left V 0 bases short and J 3 bases short, with 12 bases between. Here the CDR3 DNA reads TGTGCCAGCAGCTTGGTACGGGTATGGGACACTGAAGCTTTCTTT. Amino acid sequence: CASSLVRVWDTEAFF.

This clone turned up a few times. The V gene is TRBV27, the J gene TRBJ2-7; 9 nucleotides match TRBD1. In germline, CDR1 is MNHEY, CDR2 SMNVEV (reference sequence). The CDR3 is 15 amino acids. J gave up 3 bases and V 6 bases, and 9 bases lay outside the gene matches. CDR3 sequence reads: CASRAPGQGNYEQYF. CDR3 sequence (DNA): TGTGCCAGCAGAGCTCCGGGACAGGGAAACTACGAGCAGTACTTC.

The V gene is TRBV7-2, the J gene TRBJ1-5; maybe TRBD1 (5 bases). This CDR3 has 13 residues. Trimming cost V 0 bases and J 7 bases, with 7 bases left between them. Germline loops: CDR1 SGHTA, CDR2 FQGNSA. CDR3 sequence reads: CASSLAGEQPQHF. The CDR3 region has the DNA TGTGCCAGCAGCTTAGCGGGGGAACAGCCCCAGCATTTT.

V is TRBV2 and J is TRBJ1-2; D is uncertain. The CDR3 runs to 15 residues. In germline, CDR1 is SNHLY, CDR2 FYNNEI. V shed 3 bases and J shed 5 bases, with 16 bases lying between them. CDR3 DNA: TGTGCCAGCAGTGATGCGACTCCCGGAGGGTATGGCTACACCTTC. It codes for CASSDATPGGYGYTF.

The CDR3 loop reads CSVEHKNTEAFF. For the CDR3, the DNA is TGCAGCGTTGAACATAAGAACACTGAAGCTTTCTTT. The chain carries TRBV29-1 and TRBJ1-1; D call uncertain. CDR1 and CDR2 from the germline V gene are SQVTM and ANQGSEA. CDR3 length equals 12 residues. V dropped 2 bases and J dropped 1 base, with 5 bases sitting between them.

The chain has TRBV28 and TRBJ2-7; unclear D gene. The V end lost 1 base, the J end lost 2 bases, and 12 bases lay between the germline ends. CDR1 and CDR2 from the germline V gene are MDHEN and SYDVKM. The length of the CDR3 is 15 residues. The CDR3 loop is CASSLFIQGTYEQYF. For the CDR3, the DNA is TGTGCCAGCAGTTTATTTATTCAAGGGACCTACGAGCAGTACTTC.

This clone was counted only a few times. The chain couples TRBV4-1 to TRBJ2-7; D is unresolved. Deletions cut 0 bases from V and 0 bases from J, with 15 bases between. The CDR3 extends over 17 amino acids. Germline values: CDR1 MGHRA, CDR2 YSYEKL. The CDR3 nucleotides read TGCGCCAGCAGCCAAGATCTGGCAGCCAAGAGCTCCTACGAGCAGTACTTC. This codes for CASSQDLAAKSSYEQYF.

This clone has just a few counts. The gene calls are TRBV12-3 or TRBV12-4 and TRBJ1-2; D perhaps matches TRBD1 (5 bases). CDR3 size: 12 residues. The V and J ends lost 5 bases and 8 bases respectively, with 12 bases between them. The CDR3 spells CASSPIGGGYTF. CDR3 coding DNA: TGTGCCAGCAGTCCTATCGGGGGGGGCTACACCTTC.

J is TRBJ1-5 and V is TRBV19; a possible D gene is TRBD1 (5 bases). This CDR3 spans 15 amino acids. Germline V CDR1 and CDR2: LNHDA, SQIVND (reference sequence). Trimming took off 3 bases at V and 8 bases at J, with 17 bases between the two ends. The CDR3 sequence is CASSIGLTGFKPQHF. In nucleotides, the CDR3 is TGTGCCAGTAGTATCGGACTAACAGGTTTTAAGCCCCAGCATTTT.

This chain links TRBV19 with TRBJ1-4; 9 nucleotides line up with TRBD1. After removal of 8 bases from V and 8 bases from J, the junction contained 3 bases not matched to a gene. The CDR3 is made up of 12 amino acids. Germline values: CDR1 LNHDA, CDR2 SQIVND (reference sequence). Here the CDR3 DNA reads TGTGCCAGTCGGGACAGGGTAGAAAAACTGTTTTTT. Translated, it gives CASRDRVEKLFF.

CDR3 bases: TGTGCCAGCAGTCGGACAGTTGTCAATCAGCCCCAGCATTTT. Protein sequence: CASSRTVVNQPQHF. The chain employs TRBV27 and TRBJ1-5, with a weak D call TRBD1 (6 bases). Germline lookup yields CDR1 MNHEY and CDR2 SMNVEV (reference sequence). The V end was cut by 5 bases, the J end by 3 bases, with 11 bases between. The length of the CDR3 is 14 residues.

This clone has only one observation. The V gene is TRBV27, the J gene TRBJ2-1, with TRBD2 matching 9 bases. V dropped 3 bases and J dropped 9; count of bases not matched to a gene: 9. The CDR3 runs 15 residues. Germline V gene sequence: CDR1 MNHEY, CDR2 SMNVEV (reference sequence). The CDR3 DNA sequence: TGTGCCAGCAGTTTTCTAGCGGGGCGGGGGGGTGAGCAGTTCTTC. Protein sequence: CASSFLAGRGGEQFF.

V gene TRBV3-1 (or the pseudogene TRBV3-2) combines with J gene TRBJ2-7; D is undetermined. Trimming took off 4 bases at V and 6 bases at J, with 19 bases between the two ends. Germline lookup yields CDR1 LGHDT and CDR2 YNNKEL (reference sequence). The CDR3 covers 15 residues. The CDR3 DNA is TGTGCCAGCAGCCGGGATATTTTGCCCCTCGCCGAGCAGTACTTC. Translated, it gives CASSRDILPLAEQYF.

The chain carries TRBV18 and TRBJ1-1, with a possible D match to TRBD1 (5 bases). Germline V gives CDR1 KGHSH, CDR2 LQKENI. The ends were cut back, 4 bases at V and 1 base at J, with 16 bases in the middle. The CDR3 spans 16 residues. The chain's CDR3 is CASSLQALPSNTEAFF. The CDR3 DNA follows: TGTGCCAGCTCACTACAGGCCCTCCCCTCGAACACTGAAGCTTTCTTT.

The chain recombines TRBV6-6 with TRBJ2-3; D gene unclear. This CDR3 is 13 amino acids long. Trimming cost V 5 bases and J 1 base, with 7 bases left between them. Germline CDR1 reads MNHNY; CDR2 reads SVGAGI (reference sequence). CDR3 sequence reads: CASSLPGTDTQYF. The CDR3 nucleotides read TGTGCCAGCAGTCTACCGGGCACAGATACGCAGTATTTT.